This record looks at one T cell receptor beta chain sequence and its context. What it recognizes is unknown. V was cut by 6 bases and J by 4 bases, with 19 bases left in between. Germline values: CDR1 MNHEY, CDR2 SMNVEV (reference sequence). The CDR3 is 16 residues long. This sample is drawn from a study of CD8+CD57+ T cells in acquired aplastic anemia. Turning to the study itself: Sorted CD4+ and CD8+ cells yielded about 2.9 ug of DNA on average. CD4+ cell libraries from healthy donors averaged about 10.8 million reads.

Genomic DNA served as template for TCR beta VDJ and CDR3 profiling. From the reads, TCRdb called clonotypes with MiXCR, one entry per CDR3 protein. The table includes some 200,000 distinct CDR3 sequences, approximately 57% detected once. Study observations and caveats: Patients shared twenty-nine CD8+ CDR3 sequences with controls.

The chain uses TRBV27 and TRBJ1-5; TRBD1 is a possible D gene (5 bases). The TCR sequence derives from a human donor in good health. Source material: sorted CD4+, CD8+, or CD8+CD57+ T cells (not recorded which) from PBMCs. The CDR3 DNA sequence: TGTGCCAGCAGGCACCTCGATCCCGGGGGGAATCAGCCCCAGCATTTT. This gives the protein CASRHLDPGGNQPQHF.